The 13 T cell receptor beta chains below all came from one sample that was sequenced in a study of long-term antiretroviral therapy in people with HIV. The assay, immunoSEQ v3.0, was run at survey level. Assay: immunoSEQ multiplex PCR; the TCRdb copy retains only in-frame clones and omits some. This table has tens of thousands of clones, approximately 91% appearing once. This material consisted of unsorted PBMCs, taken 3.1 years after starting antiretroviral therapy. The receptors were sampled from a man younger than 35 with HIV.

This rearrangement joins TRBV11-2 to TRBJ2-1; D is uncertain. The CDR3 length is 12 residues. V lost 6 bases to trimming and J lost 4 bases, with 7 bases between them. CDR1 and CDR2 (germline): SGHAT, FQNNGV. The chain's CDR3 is CASRLEYNEQFF. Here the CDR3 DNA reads TGTGCCAGCAGGTTGGAATACAATGAGCAGTTCTTC.

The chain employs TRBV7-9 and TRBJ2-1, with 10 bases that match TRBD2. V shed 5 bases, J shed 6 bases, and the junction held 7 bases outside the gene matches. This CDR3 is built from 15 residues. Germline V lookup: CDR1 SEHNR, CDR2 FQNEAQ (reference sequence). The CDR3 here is CASSPLAGGPNEQFF. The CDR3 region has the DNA TGTGCCAGCAGCCCGTTAGCGGGAGGCCCCAATGAGCAGTTCTTC.

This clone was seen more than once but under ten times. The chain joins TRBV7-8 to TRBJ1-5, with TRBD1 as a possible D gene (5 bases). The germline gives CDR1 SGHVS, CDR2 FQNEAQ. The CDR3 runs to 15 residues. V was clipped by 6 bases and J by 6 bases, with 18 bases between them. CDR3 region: CASSQFQGPSQPQHF. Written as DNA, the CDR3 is TGTGCCAGCAGTCAATTTCAGGGTCCTAGTCAGCCCCAGCATTTT.

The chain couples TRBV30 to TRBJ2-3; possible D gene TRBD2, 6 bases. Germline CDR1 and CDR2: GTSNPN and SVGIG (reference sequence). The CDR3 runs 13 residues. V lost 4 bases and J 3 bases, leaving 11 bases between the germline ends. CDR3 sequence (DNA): TGTGCCTGGAAGCTGGAGGGAACAGATACGCAGTATTTT. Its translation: CAWKLEGTDTQYF.

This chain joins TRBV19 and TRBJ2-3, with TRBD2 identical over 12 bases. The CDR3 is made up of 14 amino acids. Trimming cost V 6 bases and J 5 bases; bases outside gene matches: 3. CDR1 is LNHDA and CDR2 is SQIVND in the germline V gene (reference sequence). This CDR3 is CASSPGLAGDTQYF. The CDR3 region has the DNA TGTGCCAGTAGCCCGGGACTAGCGGGAGATACGCAGTATTTT.

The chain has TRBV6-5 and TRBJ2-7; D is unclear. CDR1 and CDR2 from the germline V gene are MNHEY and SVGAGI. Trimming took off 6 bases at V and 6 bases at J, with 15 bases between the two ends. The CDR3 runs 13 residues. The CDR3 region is CASSPEQRSEQYF. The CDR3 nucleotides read TGTGCCAGCAGCCCCGAGCAGAGGAGCGAGCAGTACTTC.

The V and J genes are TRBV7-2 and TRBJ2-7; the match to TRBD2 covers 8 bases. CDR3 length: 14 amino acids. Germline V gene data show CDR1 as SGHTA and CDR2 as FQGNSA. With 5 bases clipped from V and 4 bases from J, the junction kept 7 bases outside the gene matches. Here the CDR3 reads CASSRTAGGYEQYF. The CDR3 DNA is TGTGCCAGCAGCCGGACCGCGGGGGGATACGAGCAGTACTTC.

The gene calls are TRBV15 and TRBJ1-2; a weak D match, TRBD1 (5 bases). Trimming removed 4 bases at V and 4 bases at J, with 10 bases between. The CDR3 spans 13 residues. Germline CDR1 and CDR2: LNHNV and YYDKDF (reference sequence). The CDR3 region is CATSNPGGYGYTF. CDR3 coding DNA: TGTGCCACCAGCAACCCCGGGGGCTATGGCTACACCTTC. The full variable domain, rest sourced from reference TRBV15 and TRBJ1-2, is DAMVIQNPRYQVTQFGKPVTLSCSQTLNHNVMYWYQQKSSQAPKLLFHYYDKDFNNEADTPDNFQSRRPNTSFCFLDIRSPGLGDTAMYLCATSNPGGYGYTFGSGTRLTVV.

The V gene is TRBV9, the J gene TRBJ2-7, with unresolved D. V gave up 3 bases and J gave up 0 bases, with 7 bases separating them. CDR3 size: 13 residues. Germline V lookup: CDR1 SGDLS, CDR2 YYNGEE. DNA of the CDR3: TGTGCCAGCAGCGCCGAGCCCTCCTACGAGCAGTACTTC. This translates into CASSAEPSYEQYF. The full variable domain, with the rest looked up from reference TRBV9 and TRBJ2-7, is DSGVTQTPKHLITATGQRVTLRCSPRSGDLSVYWYQQSLDQGLQFLIQYYNGEERAKGNILERFSAQQFPDLHSELNLSSLELGDSALYFCASSAEPSYEQYFGPGTRLTVT.

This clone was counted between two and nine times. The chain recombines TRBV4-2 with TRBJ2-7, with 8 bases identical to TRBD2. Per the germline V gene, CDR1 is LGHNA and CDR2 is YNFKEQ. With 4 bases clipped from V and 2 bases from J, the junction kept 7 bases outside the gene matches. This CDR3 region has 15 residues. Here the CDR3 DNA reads TGTGCCAGCAGCCCCCGGACTAGCAGACCCTACGAGCAGTACTTC. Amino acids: CASSPRTSRPYEQYF.

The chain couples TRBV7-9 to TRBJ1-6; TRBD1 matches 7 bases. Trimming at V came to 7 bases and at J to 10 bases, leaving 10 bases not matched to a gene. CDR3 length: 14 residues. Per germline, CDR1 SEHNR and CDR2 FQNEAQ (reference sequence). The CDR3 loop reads CASNVQGRNSPLHF. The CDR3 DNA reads TGTGCCAGCAACGTACAGGGGAGAAACTCACCCCTCCACTTT.

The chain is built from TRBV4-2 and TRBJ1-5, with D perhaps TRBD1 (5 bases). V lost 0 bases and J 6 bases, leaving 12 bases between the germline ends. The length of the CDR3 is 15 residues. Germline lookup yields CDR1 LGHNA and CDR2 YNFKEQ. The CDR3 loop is CASSQDWGWGQPQHF. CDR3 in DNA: TGTGCCAGCAGCCAAGATTGGGGGTGGGGTCAGCCCCAGCATTTT.

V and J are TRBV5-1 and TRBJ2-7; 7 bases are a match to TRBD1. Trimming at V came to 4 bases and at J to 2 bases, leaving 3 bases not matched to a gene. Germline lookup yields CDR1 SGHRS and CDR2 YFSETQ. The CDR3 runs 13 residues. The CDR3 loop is CASSMGQPYEQYF. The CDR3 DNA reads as TGCGCCAGCAGCATGGGACAGCCCTACGAGCAGTACTTC.